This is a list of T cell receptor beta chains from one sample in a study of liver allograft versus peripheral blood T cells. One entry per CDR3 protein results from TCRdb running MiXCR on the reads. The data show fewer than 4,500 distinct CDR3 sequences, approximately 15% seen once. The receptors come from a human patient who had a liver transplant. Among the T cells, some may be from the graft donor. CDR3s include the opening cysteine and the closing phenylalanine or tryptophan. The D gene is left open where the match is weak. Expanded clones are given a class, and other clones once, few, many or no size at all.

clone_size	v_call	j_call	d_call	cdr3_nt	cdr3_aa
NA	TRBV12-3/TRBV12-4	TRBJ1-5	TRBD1	TGTGCCAGCAGCCGAGAATGGACAGGGGACAATCAGCCCCAGCATTTT	CASSREWTGDNQPQHF
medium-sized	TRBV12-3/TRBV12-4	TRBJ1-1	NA	TGTGCCAGCAGTTTTCTTAGGCAGAACACTGAAGCTTTCTTT	CASSFLRQNTEAFF
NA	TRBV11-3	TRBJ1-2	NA	TGTGCCAGCAGCTTTACAGGGTCAGCCGGTGAGCAGATCTTC	CASSFTGSAGEQIF
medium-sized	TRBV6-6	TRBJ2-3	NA	TGTGCCAGCAGTCTCTCCACAGATACGCAGTATTTT	CASSLSTDTQYF
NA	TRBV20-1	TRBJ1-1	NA	TGCAGTGCTAGAGATATTTCCCAGGGATGGACTGAAGCTTTCTTT	CSARDISQGWTEAFF
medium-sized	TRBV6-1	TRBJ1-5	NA	TGTGCCAGCAGTGAGGAGCGCAGGTTCGGCAATCAGCCCCAGCATTTT	CASSEERRFGNQPQHF
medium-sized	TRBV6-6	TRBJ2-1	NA	TGTGCCAGCAGTCTTTCCTTTGATGAGCAGTTCTTC	CASSLSFDEQFF
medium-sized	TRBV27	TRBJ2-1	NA	TGTGCCAGCAGTACCGGGATTTCTGGTGAGCAGTTCTTC	CASSTGISGEQFF
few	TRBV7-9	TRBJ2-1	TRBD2	TGTGCCAGCAGCTTATCAGGTGGCGGGAGCTCCTACAATGAGCAGTTCTTC	CASSLSGGGSSYNEQFF
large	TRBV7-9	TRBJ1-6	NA	TGTGCCAGCAGCTTAGCGTCGGCAGGAAATAATTCACCCCTCCACTTT	CASSLASAGNNSPLHF
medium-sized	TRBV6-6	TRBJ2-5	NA	TGTGCCAGCACCCCGACGCTCAACCAAGAGACCCAGTACTTC	CASTPTLNQETQYF
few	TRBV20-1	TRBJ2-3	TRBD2	TGCAGTGCTAGGACTAGCGGGAAAGTAGATACGCAGTATTTT	CSARTSGKVDTQYF
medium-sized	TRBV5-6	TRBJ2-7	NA	TGTGCCAGCAGCTTGAGGGCGTACGAGCAGTACTTC	CASSLRAYEQYF
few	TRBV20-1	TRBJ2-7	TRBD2	TGCAGTGCCGCACTAGCGGCCTACGAGCAGTACTTC	CSAALAAYEQYF
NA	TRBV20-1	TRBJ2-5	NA	TGCAGTGCTACCCACACCCAGGAAGAGACCCAGTACTTC	CSATHTQEETQYF
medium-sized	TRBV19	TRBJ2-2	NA	TGTGCCAGTAGTATAGTTTCACGGAACACCGGGGAGCTGTTTTTT	CASSIVSRNTGELFF
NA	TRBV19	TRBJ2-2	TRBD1	TGTGCCAGTAGTACCCGGGACAGGAGGACCGGGGAGCTGTTTTTT	CASSTRDRRTGELFF
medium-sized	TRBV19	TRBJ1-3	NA	TGTGCCAGTAGTCCCCAGAGCTCTGGAAACACCATATATTTT	CASSPQSSGNTIYF
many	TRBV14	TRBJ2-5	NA	TGTGCCAGCAGCCAAGATTCCCAGCGACGAGAGACCCAGTACTTC	CASSQDSQRRETQYF
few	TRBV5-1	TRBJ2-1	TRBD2	TGCGCCAGCACCGTTAGCGGGAGCTCCTACAATGAGCAGTTCTTC	CASTVSGSSYNEQFF
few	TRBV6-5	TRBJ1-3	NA	TGTGCCAGCAGTTACTCGGTGATCGGGGGGCCTGGAAACACCATATATTTT	CASSYSVIGGPGNTIYF
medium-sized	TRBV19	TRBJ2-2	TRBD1	TGTGCCAGTACCGGCCGGGACAGGAGGACCGGGGAGCTGTTTTTT	CASTGRDRRTGELFF
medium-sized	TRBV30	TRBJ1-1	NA	TGTGCCTGGAGTGACGGAATGAACACTGAAGCTTTCTTT	CAWSDGMNTEAFF
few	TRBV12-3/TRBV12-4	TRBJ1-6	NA	TGTGCCAGCAGTATGCTCCCAGGGAATTCACCCCTCCACTTT	CASSMLPGNSPLHF
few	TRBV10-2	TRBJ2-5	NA	TGCGCCAGCAGTGAGGTGGCGGAGACCCAGTACTTC	CASSEVAETQYF
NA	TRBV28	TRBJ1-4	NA	TGTGCCAGCATCGGGGGGGGCGAGATCTCTAATGAAAAACTGTTTTTT	CASIGGGEISNEKLFF
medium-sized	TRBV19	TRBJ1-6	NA	TGTGCCAGTATGGGGGGCAGTAATTCACCCCTCCACTTT	CASMGGSNSPLHF
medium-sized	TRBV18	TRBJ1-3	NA	TGTGCCAGCTCACCACAGTCGGACGGAAACACCATATATTTT	CASSPQSDGNTIYF
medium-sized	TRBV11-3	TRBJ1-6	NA	TGTGCCAGCTCTCCAGGGTCGGAATCACCCCTCCACTTT	CASSPGSESPLHF
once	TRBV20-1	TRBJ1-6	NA	TGCAGTGCTAGGGACGATAACCCCACTTCACCCCTCCACTTT	CSARDDNPTSPLHF
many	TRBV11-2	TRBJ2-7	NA	TGTGCCAGCAGCTTAGTTGGAGTATCCGAGCAGTACTTC	CASSLVGVSEQYF
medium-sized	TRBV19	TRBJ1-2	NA	TGTGCCAGTAATCCCGGTGGCGGGGACGGCCTACGAGGCTACACCTTC	CASNPGGGDGLRGYTF